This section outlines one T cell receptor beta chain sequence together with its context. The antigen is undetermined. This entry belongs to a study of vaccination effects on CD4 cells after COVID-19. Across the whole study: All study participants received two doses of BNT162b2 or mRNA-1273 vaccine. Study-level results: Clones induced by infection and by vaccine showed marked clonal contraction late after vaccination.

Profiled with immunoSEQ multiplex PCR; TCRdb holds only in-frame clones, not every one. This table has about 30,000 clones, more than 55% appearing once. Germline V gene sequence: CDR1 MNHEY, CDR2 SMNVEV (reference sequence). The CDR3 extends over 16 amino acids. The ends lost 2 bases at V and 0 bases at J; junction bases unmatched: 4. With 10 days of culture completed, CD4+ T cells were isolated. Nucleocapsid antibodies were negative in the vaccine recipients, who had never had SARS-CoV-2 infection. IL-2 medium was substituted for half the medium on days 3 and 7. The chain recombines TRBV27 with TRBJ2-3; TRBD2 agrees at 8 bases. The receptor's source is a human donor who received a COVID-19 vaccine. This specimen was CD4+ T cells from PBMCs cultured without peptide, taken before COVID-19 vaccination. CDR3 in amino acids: CASSLVSSGSTDTQYF. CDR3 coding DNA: TGTGCCAGCAGTTTAGTATCTAGCGGGAGCACAGATACGCAGTATTTT.